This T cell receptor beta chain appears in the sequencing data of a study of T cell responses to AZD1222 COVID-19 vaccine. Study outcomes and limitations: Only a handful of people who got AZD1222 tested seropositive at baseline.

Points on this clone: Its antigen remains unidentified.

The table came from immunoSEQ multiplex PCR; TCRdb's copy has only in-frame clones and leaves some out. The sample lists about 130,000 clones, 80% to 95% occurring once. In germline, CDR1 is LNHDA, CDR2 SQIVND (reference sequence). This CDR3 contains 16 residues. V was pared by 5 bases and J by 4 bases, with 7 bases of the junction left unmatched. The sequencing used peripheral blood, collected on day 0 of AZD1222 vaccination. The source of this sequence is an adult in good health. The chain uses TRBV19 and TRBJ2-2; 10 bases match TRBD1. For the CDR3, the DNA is TGTGCCAGTAGTCTCCGACAGGGGGCAAGCACCGGGGAGCTGTTTTTT. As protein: CASSLRQGASTGELFF.